A selection of T cell receptor beta chains follows, all from one sample in a study of post-analysis software for immune sequencing data. TCRdb analysed the PCR reads with MiXCR anew, one entry per CDR3 protein. The data show hundreds of thousands of distinct CDR3 sequences, with 55% to 70% seen just once and around 10% held by the top ten. Sequencing was performed on blood. These receptors were collected from a girl aged 2 to 10 with multiple sclerosis. The CDR3 runs from the conserved cysteine through the conserved F or W. D genes are given only for firm matches. The size of a clone is reported for some rows only, either as once, few or many, or as a class for expanded clones.

>TRBV15|TRBD2|TRBJ2-1|-
CATSWREYDEQFF
TGTGCCACGTCCTGGCGGGAGTACGATGAGCAGTTCTTC
>TRBV20-1|-|TRBJ2-7|-
CSASGRVGSGYEQYF
TGCAGTGCTAGTGGTCGCGTCGGTAGCGGCTACGAGCAGTACTTC
>TRBV15|TRBD2|TRBJ2-3|-
CATSRDRGGIRQYF
TGTGCCACCAGCAGAGATCGGGGGGGCATTCGGCAGTATTTT
>TRBV7-8|TRBD2|TRBJ2-7|-
CASAKLAVHEQYF
TGTGCCAGCGCTAAACTAGCGGTCCACGAGCAGTACTTC
>TRBV29-1|-|TRBJ2-5|few
CSAPTNRIGTQYF
TGCAGCGCCCCCACTAACAGGATCGGGACCCAGTACTTC
>TRBV3-1|TRBD1|TRBJ1-2|-
CASSLPQGAGGYTF
TGTGCCAGCAGCCTACCACAGGGGGCGGGTGGCTACACCTTC
>TRBV27|TRBD1|TRBJ2-5|-
CASSLFPLAGGAETQYF
TGTGCCAGCAGTTTATTTCCCCTGGCAGGGGGAGCGGAGACCCAGTACTTC
>TRBV12-3/TRBV12-4|TRBD1|TRBJ2-1|-
CASSPGTGDEQFF
TGTGCCAGCAGCCCCGGGACAGGGGATGAGCAGTTCTTC
>TRBV3-1|-|TRBJ2-7|-
CASSQGPDYEQYF
TGTGCCAGCAGCCAAGGCCCGGACTACGAGCAGTACTTC
>TRBV6-6|-|TRBJ1-2|few
CASSYALDILMTGGYTF
TGTGCCAGCAGTTACGCCTTGGACATCCTCATGACGGGAGGCTACACCTTC
>TRBV24-1|-|TRBJ2-1|-
CATKGAGTPGEQFF
TGTGCCACCAAGGGGGCAGGGACTCCCGGTGAGCAGTTCTTC
>TRBV7-2|-|TRBJ2-3|-
CASSLYGASGGSTDTQYF
TGTGCCAGCAGCCTATACGGGGCCTCCGGTGGGAGCACAGATACGCAGTATTTT
>TRBV3-1|-|TRBJ1-1|-
CASSQEPNTEAFF
TGTGCCAGCAGCCAAGAACCGAACACTGAAGCTTTCTTT
>TRBV11-2|-|TRBJ1-1|-
CASGPSTAHTEAFF
TGTGCCAGCGGCCCCAGCACAGCCCACACTGAAGCTTTCTTT
>TRBV12-3/TRBV12-4|TRBD2|TRBJ2-7|-
CASSSRTSGRSNEQYF
TGTGCCAGCAGTTCACGGACTAGCGGGAGGTCCAACGAGCAGTACTTC
>TRBV5-1|-|TRBJ2-1|-
CASRVAVAYNEQFF
TGCGCCAGCAGGGTAGCAGTAGCCTACAATGAGCAGTTCTTC
>TRBV3-1|-|TRBJ2-5|-
CASSPATGRETQYF
TGTGCCAGCAGCCCGGCGACGGGACGGGAGACCCAGTACTTC
>TRBV12-3/TRBV12-4|-|TRBJ1-1|-
CASSPQSSMNTEAFF
TGTGCCAGCAGCCCCCAGTCATCTATGAACACTGAAGCTTTCTTT
>TRBV10-2|TRBD2|TRBJ2-2|-
CASSETSGSSYTGELFF
TGCGCCAGCAGTGAGACTAGCGGGAGTTCGTACACCGGGGAGCTGTTTTTT
>TRBV3-1|-|TRBJ2-7|-
CASSNLAGSGETRYF
TGTGCCAGCAGCAACCTAGCCGGTTCGGGGGAGACCCGGTACTTC
>TRBV11-2|TRBD2|TRBJ2-5|-
CASSSTLLALTETQYF
TGTGCCAGCAGCTCGACCCTACTAGCGCTGACAGAGACCCAGTACTTC
>TRBV7-9|-|TRBJ1-1|-
CASSLLPESVNTEAFF
TGTGCCAGCAGCTTACTGCCCGAATCCGTGAACACTGAAGCTTTCTTT
>TRBV27|TRBD1|TRBJ1-4|-
CARSPTGGAGTNEKLFF
TGTGCCAGGTCGCCGACAGGGGGCGCGGGAACTAATGAAAAACTGTTTTTT
>TRBV6-5|TRBD1|TRBJ1-2|-
CASSYGTGGKGYTF
TGTGCCAGCAGTTATGGGACAGGAGGGAAAGGCTACACCTTC
>TRBV4-1|-|TRBJ2-4|-
CASSQGRLVVTKNIQYF
TGCGCCAGCAGCCAAGGGCGGTTGGTTGTAACCAAAAACATTCAGTACTTC
>TRBV7-3|TRBD2|TRBJ2-3|-
CASSLTTLAGVRKLSTDTQYF
TGTGCCAGCAGCTTAACCACCCTAGCGGGAGTACGCAAGCTCAGCACAGATACGCAGTATTTT
>TRBV6-5|-|TRBJ2-4|-
CASGLAESGEQYF
TGTGCCAGCGGATTAGCGGAGTCGGGGGAGCAGTACTTC
>TRBV7-2|-|TRBJ1-1|few
CASSSTLTFSLEAFF
TGTGCCAGCAGCTCAACGTTGACCTTTTCTCTTGAAGCTTTCTTT
>TRBV20-1|-|TRBJ2-3|many
CSASRGDTQYF
TGCAGTGCGTCAAGAGGAGATACGCAGTATTTT
>TRBV5-1|TRBD1|TRBJ2-5|-
CASSWKGAGGPQETQYF
TGCGCCAGCAGCTGGAAGGGGGCAGGGGGTCCCCAAGAGACCCAGTACTTC
>TRBV29-1|-|TRBJ1-1|-
CSVDRGGAFF
TGCAGCGTTGATCGGGGGGGAGCTTTCTTT
>TRBV2|-|TRBJ1-2|-
CAGRGSEAGYTF
TGTGCCGGACGCGGCTCCGAGGCAGGCTACACCTTC
>TRBV12-3/TRBV12-4|TRBD2|TRBJ2-5|few
CASSRTPSRTSGSETQYF
TGTGCCAGCAGTCGAACCCCCTCTAGGACTAGCGGGAGTGAGACCCAGTACTTC
>TRBV5-5|-|TRBJ2-1|-
CASSLVGGRDYNEQFF
TGTGCCAGCAGCTTGGTAGGCGGCAGGGACTACAATGAGCAGTTCTTC
>TRBV9|-|TRBJ2-7|few
CASSVEDSYYEQYF
TGTGCCAGCAGCGTAGAGGACAGCTACTACGAGCAGTACTTC
>TRBV28|-|TRBJ2-7|-
CASSSWTALYF
TGTGCCAGCAGTTCCTGGACAGCGTTGTACTTC
>TRBV12-3/TRBV12-4|-|TRBJ1-2|-
CASSYISLANYGYTF
TGTGCCAGCAGTTACATTAGTTTAGCTAACTATGGCTACACCTTC
>TRBV13|-|TRBJ2-3|few
CASCLGGLTDTQYF
TGTGCCAGCTGTTTGGGGGGACTCACAGATACGCAGTATTTT
>TRBV28|-|TRBJ2-3|-
CASSDTRTARTDTQYF
TGTGCCAGCAGTGATACGAGAACAGCGCGCACAGATACGCAGTATTTT
>TRBV7-4|-|TRBJ2-3|once
CASSPDTGERDTQYF
TGTGCCAGCAGCCCGGACACGGGCGAGAGAGATACGCAGTATTTT
>TRBV7-6|-|TRBJ2-5|-
CVSSPSEGETQYF
TGTGTCAGCAGCCCTTCTGAGGGGGAGACCCAGTACTTC
>TRBV2|-|TRBJ1-5|-
CASSLPRGGDQPQHF
TGTGCCAGCAGCCTACCGCGTGGGGGTGATCAGCCCCAGCATTTT
>TRBV20-1|TRBD1|TRBJ2-5|few
CSARRGTPRGPQETQYF
TGCAGTGCTAGAAGGGGTACCCCCAGGGGGCCACAAGAGACCCAGTACTTC
>TRBV13|TRBD2|TRBJ2-1|-
CASSLYKVAGSNEQFF
TGTGCCAGCAGCTTATATAAGGTAGCGGGATCCAATGAGCAGTTCTTC